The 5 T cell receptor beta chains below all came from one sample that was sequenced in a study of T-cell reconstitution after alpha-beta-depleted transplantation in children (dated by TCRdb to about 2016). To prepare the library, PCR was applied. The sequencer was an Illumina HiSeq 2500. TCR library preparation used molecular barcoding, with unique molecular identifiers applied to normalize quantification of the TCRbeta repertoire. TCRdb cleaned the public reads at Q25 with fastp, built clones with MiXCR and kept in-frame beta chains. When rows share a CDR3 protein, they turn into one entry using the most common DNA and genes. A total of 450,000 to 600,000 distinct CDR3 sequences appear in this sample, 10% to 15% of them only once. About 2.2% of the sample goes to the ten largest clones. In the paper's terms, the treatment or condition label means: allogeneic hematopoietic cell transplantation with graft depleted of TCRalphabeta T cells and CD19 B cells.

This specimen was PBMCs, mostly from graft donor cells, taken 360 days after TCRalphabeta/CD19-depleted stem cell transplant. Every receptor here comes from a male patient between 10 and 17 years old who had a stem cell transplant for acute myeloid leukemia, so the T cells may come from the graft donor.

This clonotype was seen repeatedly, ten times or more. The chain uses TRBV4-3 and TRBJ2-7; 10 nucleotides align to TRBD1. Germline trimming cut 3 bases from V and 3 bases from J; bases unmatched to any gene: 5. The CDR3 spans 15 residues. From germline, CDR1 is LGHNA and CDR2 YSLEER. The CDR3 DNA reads TGCGCCAGCAGCCAGTCGGGACAGGGGATCTACGAGCAGTACTTC. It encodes CASSQSGQGIYEQYF.

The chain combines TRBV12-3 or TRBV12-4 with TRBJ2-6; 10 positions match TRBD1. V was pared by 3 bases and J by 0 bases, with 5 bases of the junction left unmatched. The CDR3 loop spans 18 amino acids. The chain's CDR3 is CASSFQTGGVSGANVLTF. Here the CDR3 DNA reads TGTGCCAGCAGTTTCCAGACAGGGGGCGTCTCTGGGGCCAACGTCCTGACTTTC.

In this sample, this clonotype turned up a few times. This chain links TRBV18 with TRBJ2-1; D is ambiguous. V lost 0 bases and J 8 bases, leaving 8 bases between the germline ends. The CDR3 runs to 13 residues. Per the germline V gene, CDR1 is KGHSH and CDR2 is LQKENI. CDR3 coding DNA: TGTGCCAGCTCACCACCTGGGGAACATGAGCAGTTCTTC. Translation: CASSPPGEHEQFF.

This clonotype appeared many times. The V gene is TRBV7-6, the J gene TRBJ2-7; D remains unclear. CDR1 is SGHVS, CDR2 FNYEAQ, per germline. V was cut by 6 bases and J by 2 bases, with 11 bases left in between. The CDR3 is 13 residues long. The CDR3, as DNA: TGTGCCAGCAGTCCCCAGGTCCCCTACGAGCAGTACTTC. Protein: CASSPQVPYEQYF.

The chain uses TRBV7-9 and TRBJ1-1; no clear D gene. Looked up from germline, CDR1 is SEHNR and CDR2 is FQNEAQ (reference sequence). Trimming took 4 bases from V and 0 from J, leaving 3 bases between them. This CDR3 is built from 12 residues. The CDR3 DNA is TGTGCCAGCAGCTACATGAACACTGAAGCTTTCTTT. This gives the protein CASSYMNTEAFF.